This T cell receptor (beta chain) was profiled in a study of circulating and synovial CD4+ cells in juvenile arthritis. TCRdb's table, derived via immunoSEQ multiplex PCR, lists solely in-frame clones and lacks some. Seen here are about 33,000 clones, 90% to 95% observed once, and the top ten hold around 0.15%. Turning to this clone: Its antigen is unidentified. One end of the junction is discordant with germline, which a read error may explain.

Study observations and caveats: Bulk blood CD4 samples held at least an order of magnitude more or fewer genomes than CPL. The pathogenic-like versus bulk T cell difference escaped Vbeta family analysis. Shared-clonotype fractions with synovium likely underestimate full repertoire overlap.

CDR1 is SGHTA and CDR2 is FQGTGA in the germline V gene. This CDR3 spans 13 amino acids. The specimen sequenced was CD4+ T cells from blood. The TCR comes from a human donor with juvenile idiopathic arthritis. V gene TRBV7-3 combines with J gene TRBJ2-5; no clear D. The CDR3 protein is CASSLTAQETQYF. The CDR3 DNA reads TGTGCCAGCAGTTTAACAGCGCAAGAGACCCAGTACTTC. The full variable domain, with the rest looked up from reference TRBV7-3 and TRBJ2-5, is GAGVSQTPSNKVTEKGKYVELRCDPISGHTALYWYRQSLGQGPEFLIYFQGTGAADDSGLPNDRFFAVRPEGSVSTLKIQRTERGDSAVYLCASSLTAQETQYFGPGTRLLVL.